The 17 T cell receptor beta chains reported below all come from one sample, sequenced in a study of blood T cell repertoires in COVID-19. Clones were read by immunoSEQ multiplex PCR, and TCRdb kept only the in-frame ones, dropping some. The sample records 310,000 or so clones, roughly 86% being singletons. The sample was peripheral blood. These receptors were collected from a young woman who had recovered from COVID-19.

V gene TRBV30 combines with J gene TRBJ2-3, with 12 bases aligning to TRBD1. Germline loops: CDR1 GTSNPN, CDR2 SVGIG (reference sequence). The ends lost 1 base at V and 4 bases at J; junction bases unmatched: 0. The CDR3 has 14 residues. CDR3 sequence: CAWSGDRGPDTQYF. CDR3 DNA: TGTGCCTGGAGTGGGGACAGGGGGCCAGATACGCAGTATTTT.

V usage is TRBV11-3 and J usage is TRBJ2-3; 9 bases agree with TRBD1. The V and J ends lost 5 bases and 5 bases, in that order; junction bases with no gene match: 5. This CDR3 comprises 14 residues. The germline CDR1 and CDR2 sequences are SGHNT and YENEEA. The CDR3 region is CASSPRTGEDTQYF. CDR3 bases: TGTGCCAGCAGCCCCCGGACAGGGGAAGATACGCAGTATTTT.

This clone was counted once. The J gene is TRBJ2-3, the V gene TRBV18; 8 bases are a match to TRBD2. The trim removed 3 bases at V and 6 bases at J, leaving 8 bases unmatched. Germline V CDR1 and CDR2: KGHSH, LQKENI. The CDR3 is 15 residues long. For the CDR3, the DNA is TGTGCCAGCTCACCCGGCGGGAGGCAGTCGGATACGCAGTATTTT. It translates to CASSPGGRQSDTQYF. Supplemented by reference TRBV18 and TRBJ2-3, the full variable domain reads NAGVMQNPRHLVRRRGQEARLRCSPMKGHSHVYWYRQLPEEGLKFMVYLQKENIIDESGMPKERFSAEFPKEGPSILRIQQVVRGDSAAYFCASSPGGRQSDTQYFGPGTRLTVL.

The chain carries TRBV29-1 and TRBJ1-1; 8 nucleotides align to TRBD1. Germline trimming cut 7 bases from V and 1 base from J; bases unmatched to any gene: 8. The CDR3 sequence is 14 residues long. Germline CDR1 SQVTM, CDR2 ANQGSEA. DNA for the CDR3: TGCAGCGCCATCCAGGGGGCATGGAACACTGAAGCTTTCTTT. Encoded protein: CSAIQGAWNTEAFF.

This clone was detected only a few times. J is TRBJ1-6 and V is TRBV5-1; perhaps TRBD1 as D (6 bases). V lost 0 bases, J lost 9 bases, and 16 bases lay in between. This CDR3 region has 16 residues. CDR1 is SGHRS and CDR2 is YFSETQ in the germline V gene. CDR3 sequence (DNA): TGCGCCAGCAGCTTGGAGACGCCGGGGGGCACTTCACCCCTCCACTTT. Protein product: CASSLETPGGTSPLHF.

This clone appeared a single time. V is TRBV6-6 and J is TRBJ2-2, with 11 bases aligning to TRBD2. After removal of 5 bases from V and 10 bases from J, the junction contained 9 bases not matched to a gene. The V gene's germline CDR1 is MNHNY and CDR2 SVGAGI (reference sequence). There are 15 residues in the CDR3. CDR3 nucleotide sequence: TGTGCCAGCAGTCATACTAGCGGGAGCGTCGAGGAGCTGTTTTTT. It encodes CASSHTSGSVEELFF.

The V gene is TRBV29-1, the J gene TRBJ2-1, with 8 bases matching TRBD2. Trimming removed 6 bases from V and 3 bases from J; junction bases left unmatched: 7. In germline, CDR1 is SQVTM, CDR2 ANQGSEA. The CDR3 runs to 14 residues. In DNA form, the CDR3 reads TGCAGCGTCGTGACTAGCGCGAACTACAATGAGCAGTTCTTC. It codes for CSVVTSANYNEQFF.

The chain uses TRBV4-2 and TRBJ1-1; 7 bases agree with TRBD1. The CDR3 is 16 amino acids. V shed 3 bases and J 2 bases; nucleotides not matched to a gene: 9. The germline V gene encodes CDR1 LGHNA and CDR2 YNFKEQ. In DNA, the CDR3 is TGTGCCAGCAGCCAGGCCACCGGACAGGCTAACACTGAAGCTTTCTTT. Protein product: CASSQATGQANTEAFF.

The sample holds one count of this clone. CDR3: CASSYGGDEQYF. The CDR3 DNA is TGTGCCAGCAGTTACGGGGGGGACGAGCAGTACTTC. The chain has TRBV11-2 and TRBJ2-7; 8 positions match TRBD2. V trimming: 6 bases; J trimming: 5 bases; junction bases outside the gene matches: 3. The CDR3 is made up of 12 amino acids. Germline V lookup: CDR1 SGHAT, CDR2 FQNNGV.

The CDR3 loop reads CASSFLAAYNEQFF. DNA of the CDR3: TGTGCCAGCAGTTTCCTAGCGGCTTACAATGAGCAGTTCTTC. V usage is TRBV28 and J usage is TRBJ2-1; 7 bases fit TRBD2. This CDR3 is 14 amino acids long. Unmatched junction bases numbered 3, after V lost 3 bases and J lost 4 bases. Per germline, CDR1 MDHEN and CDR2 SYDVKM. Combining the CDR3 with reference TRBV28 and TRBJ2-1 gives the whole variable domain DVKVTQSSRYLVKRTGEKVFLECVQDMDHENMFWYRQDPGLGLRLIYFSYDVKMKEKGDIPEGYSVSREKKERFSLILESASTNQTSMYLCASSFLAAYNEQFFGPGTRLTVL.

Only a few counts were recorded for this clone. This sequence joins TRBV3-1 (or the pseudogene TRBV3-2) and TRBJ1-2; D perhaps matches TRBD1 (6 bases). Germline V gives CDR1 LGHDT, CDR2 YNNKEL (reference sequence). Trimming cost V 1 base and J 3 bases, with 12 bases left between them. The CDR3 contains 15 residues. The CDR3 bases are TGTGCCAGCAGCCAAGTCACCAGGGGTTACTATGGCTACACCTTC. As protein: CASSQVTRGYYGYTF.

The gene calls are TRBV28 and TRBJ1-2, with 9 bases that match TRBD1. The germline V gene encodes CDR1 MDHEN and CDR2 SYDVKM. The length of the CDR3 is 16 residues. Trimming cost V 3 bases and J 4 bases; bases outside gene matches: 9. CDR3 loop: CASSFGQGRGLYGYTF. The CDR3 nucleotides are TGTGCCAGCAGTTTCGGACAGGGGAGGGGACTCTATGGCTACACCTTC.

CDR3 residues: CASSGTSGTDTQYF. CDR3 DNA: TGCGCCAGCAGCGGGACTAGCGGGACAGATACGCAGTATTTT. The chain has TRBV5-1 and TRBJ2-3, with 12 bases lining up with TRBD2. The CDR3 runs 14 residues. V lost 4 bases to trimming and J lost 3 bases; unmatched junction nucleotides: 0. Germline values: CDR1 SGHRS, CDR2 YFSETQ.

The chain employs TRBV5-4 and TRBJ2-3; 7 nucleotides match TRBD2. With V trimmed by 3 bases and J by 0 bases, 7 bases remained unmatched. In germline, CDR1 is SGHNT, CDR2 YYREEE (reference sequence). The CDR3 length is 16 residues. DNA for the CDR3: TGTGCCAGCAGCTCATCACTAGCGTCTAGCACAGATACGCAGTATTTT. Its translation is CASSSSLASSTDTQYF. The entire variable domain, with the rest obtained from reference TRBV5-4 and TRBJ2-3, is as follows: ETGVTQSPTHLIKTRGQQVTLRCSSQSGHNTVSWYQQALGQGPQFIFQYYREEENGRGNFPPRFSGLQFPNYSSELNVNALELDDSALYLCASSSSLASSTDTQYFGPGTRLTVL.

The chain has TRBV12-3 or TRBV12-4 and TRBJ2-5, with 8 positions matching TRBD1. The CDR3 loop spans 13 amino acids. V lost 6 bases to trimming and J lost 5 bases; unmatched junction nucleotides: 5. The chain's CDR3 is CASRQGAYETQYF. CDR3 coding DNA: TGTGCCAGCAGGCAGGGGGCCTATGAGACCCAGTACTTC.

The chain joins TRBV10-2 to TRBJ1-1; D is possibly TRBD1 (5 bases). Germline V CDR1 and CDR2: WSHSY, SAAADI. The CDR3 loop spans 14 amino acids. V was pared by 7 bases and J by 5 bases, with 17 bases between. CDR3: CASTTSGFGTEAFF. The CDR3 bases are TGCGCCAGCACCACTTCAGGGTTCGGGACTGAAGCTTTCTTT.

The V gene is TRBV19, the J gene TRBJ2-1; unclear D gene. This CDR3 comprises 15 residues. Germline values: CDR1 LNHDA, CDR2 SQIVND (reference sequence). V lost 5 bases and J lost 5, with 16 bases in between. Here the CDR3 reads CASSPSTRTNNEQFF. CDR3 in DNA: TGTGCCAGTAGTCCTTCGACTCGAACCAACAATGAGCAGTTCTTC.